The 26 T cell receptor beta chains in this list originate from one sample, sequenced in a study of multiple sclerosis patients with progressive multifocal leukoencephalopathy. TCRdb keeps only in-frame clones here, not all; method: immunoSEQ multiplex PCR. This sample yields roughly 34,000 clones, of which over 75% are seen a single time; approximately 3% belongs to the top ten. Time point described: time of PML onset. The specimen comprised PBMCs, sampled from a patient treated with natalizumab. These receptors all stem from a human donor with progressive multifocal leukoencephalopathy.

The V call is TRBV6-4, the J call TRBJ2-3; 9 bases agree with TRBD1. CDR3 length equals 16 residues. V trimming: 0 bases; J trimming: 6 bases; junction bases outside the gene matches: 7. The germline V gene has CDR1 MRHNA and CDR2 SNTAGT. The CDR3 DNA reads TGTGCCAGCAGTGACTCGACCGGGACAGGGTCCGATACGCAGTATTTT. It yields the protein CASSDSTGTGSDTQYF.

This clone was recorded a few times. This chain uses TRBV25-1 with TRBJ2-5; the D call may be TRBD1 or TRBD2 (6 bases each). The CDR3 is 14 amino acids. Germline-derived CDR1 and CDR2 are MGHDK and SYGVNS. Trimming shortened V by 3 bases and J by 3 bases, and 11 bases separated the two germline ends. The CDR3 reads CASSDRGVEETQYF. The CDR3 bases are TGTGCCAGCAGTGATAGGGGGGTGGAAGAGACCCAGTACTTC.

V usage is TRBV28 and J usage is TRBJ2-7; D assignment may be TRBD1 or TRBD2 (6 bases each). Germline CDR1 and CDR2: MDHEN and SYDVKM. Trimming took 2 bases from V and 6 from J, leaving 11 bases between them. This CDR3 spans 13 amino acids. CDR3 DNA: TGTGCCAGCAGTTTAGGTAGGGGGGTCGAGCAGTACTTC. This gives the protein CASSLGRGVEQYF. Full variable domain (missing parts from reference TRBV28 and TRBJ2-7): DVKVTQSSRYLVKRTGEKVFLECVQDMDHENMFWYRQDPGLGLRLIYFSYDVKMKEKGDIPEGYSVSREKKERFSLILESASTNQTSMYLCASSLGRGVEQYFGPGTRLTVT.

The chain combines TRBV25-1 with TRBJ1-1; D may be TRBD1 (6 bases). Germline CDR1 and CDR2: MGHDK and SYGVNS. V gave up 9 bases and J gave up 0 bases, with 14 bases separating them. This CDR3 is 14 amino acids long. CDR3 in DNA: TGTGCCAGTCCCTTCCGACAGGTGAACACTGAAGCTTTCTTT. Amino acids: CASPFRQVNTEAFF.

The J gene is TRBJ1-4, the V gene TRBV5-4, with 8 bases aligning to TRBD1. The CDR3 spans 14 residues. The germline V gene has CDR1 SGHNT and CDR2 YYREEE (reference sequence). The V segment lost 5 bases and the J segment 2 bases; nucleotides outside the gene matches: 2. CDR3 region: CASRQGGTNEKLFF. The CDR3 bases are TGTGCCAGCAGACAGGGGGGCACTAATGAAAAACTGTTTTTT.

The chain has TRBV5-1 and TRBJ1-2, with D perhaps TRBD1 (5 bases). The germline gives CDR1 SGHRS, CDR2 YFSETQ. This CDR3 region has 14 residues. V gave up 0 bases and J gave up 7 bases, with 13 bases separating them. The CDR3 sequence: CASSLDRGGVGYTF. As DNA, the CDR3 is TGCGCCAGCAGCTTGGATAGGGGTGGCGTTGGCTACACCTTC.

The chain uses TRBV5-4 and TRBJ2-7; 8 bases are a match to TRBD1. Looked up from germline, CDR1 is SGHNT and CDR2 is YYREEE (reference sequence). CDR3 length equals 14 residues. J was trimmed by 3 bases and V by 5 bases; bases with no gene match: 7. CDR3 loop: CASRETGALYEQYF. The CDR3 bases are TGTGCCAGCAGAGAGACAGGGGCTCTCTACGAGCAGTACTTC.

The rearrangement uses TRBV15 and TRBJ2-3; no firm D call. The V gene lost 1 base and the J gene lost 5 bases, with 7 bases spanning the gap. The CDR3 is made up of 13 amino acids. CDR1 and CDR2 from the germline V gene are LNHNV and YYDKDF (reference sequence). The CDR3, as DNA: TGTGCCACCAGCAGAGTCCTAGGAGATACGCAGTATTTT. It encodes CATSRVLGDTQYF. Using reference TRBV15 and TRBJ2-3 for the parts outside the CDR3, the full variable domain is DAMVIQNPRYQVTQFGKPVTLSCSQTLNHNVMYWYQQKSSQAPKLLFHYYDKDFNNEADTPDNFQSRRPNTSFCFLDIRSPGLGDTAMYLCATSRVLGDTQYFGPGTRLTVL.

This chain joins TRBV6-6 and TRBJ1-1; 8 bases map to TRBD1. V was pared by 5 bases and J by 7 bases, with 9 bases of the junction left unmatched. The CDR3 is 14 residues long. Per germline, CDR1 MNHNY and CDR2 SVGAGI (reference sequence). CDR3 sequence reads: CASSRGTGGGEAFF. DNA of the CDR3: TGTGCCAGCAGTCGCGGGACAGGAGGGGGTGAAGCTTTCTTT.

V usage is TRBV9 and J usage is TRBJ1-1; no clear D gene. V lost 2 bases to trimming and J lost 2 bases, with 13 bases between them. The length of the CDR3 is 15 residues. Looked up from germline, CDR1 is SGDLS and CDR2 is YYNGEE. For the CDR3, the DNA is TGTGCCAGCAGCGTCGGAGGTACAATTAACACTGAAGCTTTCTTT. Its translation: CASSVGGTINTEAFF.

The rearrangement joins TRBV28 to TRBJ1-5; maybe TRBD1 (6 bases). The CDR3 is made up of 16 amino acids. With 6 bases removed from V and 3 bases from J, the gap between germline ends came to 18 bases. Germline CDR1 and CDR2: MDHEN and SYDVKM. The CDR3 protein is CASSPATGRDNQPQHF. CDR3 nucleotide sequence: TGTGCCAGCAGCCCGGCTACAGGGCGGGACAATCAGCCCCAGCATTTT.

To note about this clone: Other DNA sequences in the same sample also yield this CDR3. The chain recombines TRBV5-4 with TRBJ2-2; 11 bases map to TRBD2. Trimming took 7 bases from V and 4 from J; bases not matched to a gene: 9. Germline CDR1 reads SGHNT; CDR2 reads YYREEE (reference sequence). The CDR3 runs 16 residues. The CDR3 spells CASAKAGTSGTGELFF. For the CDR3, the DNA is TGTGCCAGCGCCAAAGCCGGGACTAGCGGCACCGGGGAGCTGTTTTTT.

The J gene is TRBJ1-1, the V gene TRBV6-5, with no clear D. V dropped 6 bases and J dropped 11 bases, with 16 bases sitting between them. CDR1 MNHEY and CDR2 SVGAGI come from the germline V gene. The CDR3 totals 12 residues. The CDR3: CASSTSLLGAFF. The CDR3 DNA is TGTGCCAGCAGCACATCCTTGTTAGGGGCTTTCTTT.

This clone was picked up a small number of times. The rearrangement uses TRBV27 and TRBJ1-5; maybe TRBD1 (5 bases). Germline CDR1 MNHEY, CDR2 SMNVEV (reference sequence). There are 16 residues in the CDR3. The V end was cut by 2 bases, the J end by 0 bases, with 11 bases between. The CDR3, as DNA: TGTGCCAGCAGTTTAGTGGGACGTAATAGCAATCAGCCCCAGCATTTT. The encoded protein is CASSLVGRNSNQPQHF.

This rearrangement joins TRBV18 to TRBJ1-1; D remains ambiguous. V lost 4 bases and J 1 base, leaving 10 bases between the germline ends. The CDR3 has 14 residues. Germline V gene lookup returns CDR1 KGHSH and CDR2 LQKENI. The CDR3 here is CASSRAGRNTEAFF. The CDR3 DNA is TGTGCCAGCTCACGGGCAGGTAGGAACACTGAAGCTTTCTTT.

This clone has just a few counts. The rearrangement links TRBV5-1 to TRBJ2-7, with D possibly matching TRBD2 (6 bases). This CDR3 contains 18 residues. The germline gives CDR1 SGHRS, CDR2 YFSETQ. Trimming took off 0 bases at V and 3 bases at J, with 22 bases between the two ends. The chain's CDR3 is CASSLEGFGGIWNYEQYF. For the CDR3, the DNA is TGCGCCAGCAGCTTGGAGGGGTTCGGGGGAATTTGGAACTACGAGCAGTACTTC.

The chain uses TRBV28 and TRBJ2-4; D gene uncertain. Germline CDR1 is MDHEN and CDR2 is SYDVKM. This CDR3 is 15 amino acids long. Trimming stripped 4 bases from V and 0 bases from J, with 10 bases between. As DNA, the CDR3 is TGTGCCAGCAGTTCAACCGAGATAGCCAAAAACATTCAGTACTTC. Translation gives CASSSTEIAKNIQYF.

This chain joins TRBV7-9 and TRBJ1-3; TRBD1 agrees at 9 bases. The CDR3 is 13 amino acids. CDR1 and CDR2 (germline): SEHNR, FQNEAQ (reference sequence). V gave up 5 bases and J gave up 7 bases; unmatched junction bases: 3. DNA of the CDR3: TGTGCCAGCAGCACCGGACAGGGGAACACCATATATTTT. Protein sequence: CASSTGQGNTIYF.

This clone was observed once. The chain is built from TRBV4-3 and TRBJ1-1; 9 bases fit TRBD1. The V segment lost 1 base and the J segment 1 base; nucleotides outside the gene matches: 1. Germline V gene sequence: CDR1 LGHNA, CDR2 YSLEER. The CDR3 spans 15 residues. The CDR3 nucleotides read TGCGCCAGCAGCCAAGGGACAGGGGCGAACACTGAAGCTTTCTTT. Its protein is CASSQGTGANTEAFF.

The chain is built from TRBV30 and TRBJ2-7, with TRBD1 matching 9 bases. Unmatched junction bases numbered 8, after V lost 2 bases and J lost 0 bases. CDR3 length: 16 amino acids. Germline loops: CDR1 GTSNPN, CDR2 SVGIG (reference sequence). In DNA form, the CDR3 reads TGTGCCTGGAGTTCAGACAGGGGGGGTATCTCCTACGAGCAGTACTTC. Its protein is CAWSSDRGGISYEQYF.

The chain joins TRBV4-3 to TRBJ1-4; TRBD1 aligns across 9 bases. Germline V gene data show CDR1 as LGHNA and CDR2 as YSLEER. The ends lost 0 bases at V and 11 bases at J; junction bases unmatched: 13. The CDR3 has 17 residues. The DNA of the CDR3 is TGCGCCAGCAGCCAAGAAGCGCGTTCGCGGGGGACAGGGAAACTGTTTTTT. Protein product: CASSQEARSRGTGKLFF.

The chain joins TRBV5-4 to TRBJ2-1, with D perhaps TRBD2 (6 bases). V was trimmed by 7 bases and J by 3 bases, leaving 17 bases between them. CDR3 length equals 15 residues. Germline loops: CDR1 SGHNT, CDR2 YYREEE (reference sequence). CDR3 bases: TGTGCCAGCGGGCGGGGAGGACACGACTACAATGAGCAGTTCTTC. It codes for CASGRGGHDYNEQFF.

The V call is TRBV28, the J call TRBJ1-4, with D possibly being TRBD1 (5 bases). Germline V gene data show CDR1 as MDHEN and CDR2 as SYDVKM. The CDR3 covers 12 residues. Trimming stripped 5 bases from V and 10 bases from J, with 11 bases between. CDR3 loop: CASSRRQRKLFF. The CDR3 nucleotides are TGTGCCAGCAGTAGGCGACAGAGAAAACTGTTTTTT.

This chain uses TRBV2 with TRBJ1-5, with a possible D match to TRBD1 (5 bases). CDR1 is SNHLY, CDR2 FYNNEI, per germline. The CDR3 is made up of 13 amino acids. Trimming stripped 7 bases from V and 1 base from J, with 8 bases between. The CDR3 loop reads CASTRQSNQPQHF. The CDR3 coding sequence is TGTGCCAGCACCAGACAGAGCAATCAGCCCCAGCATTTT.

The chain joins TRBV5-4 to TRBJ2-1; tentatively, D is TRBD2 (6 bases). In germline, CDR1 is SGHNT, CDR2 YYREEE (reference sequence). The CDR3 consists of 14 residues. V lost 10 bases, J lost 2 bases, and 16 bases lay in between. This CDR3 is CASSEAGTYNEQFF. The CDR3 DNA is TGTGCCTCCTCCGAGGCGGGAACCTACAATGAGCAGTTCTTC. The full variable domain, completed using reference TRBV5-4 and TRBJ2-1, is ETGVTQSPTHLIKTRGQQVTLRCSSQSGHNTVSWYQQALGQGPQFIFQYYREEENGRGNFPPRFSGLQFPNYSSELNVNALELDDSALYLCASSEAGTYNEQFFGPGTRLTVL.

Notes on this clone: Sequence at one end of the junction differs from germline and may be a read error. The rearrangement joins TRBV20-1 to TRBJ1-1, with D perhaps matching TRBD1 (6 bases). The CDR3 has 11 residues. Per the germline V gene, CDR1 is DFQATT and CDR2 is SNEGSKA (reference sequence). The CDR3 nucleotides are TGCAGTGGGACAGAGAACACTGAAGCTTCCTTT. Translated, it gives CSGTENTEASF.